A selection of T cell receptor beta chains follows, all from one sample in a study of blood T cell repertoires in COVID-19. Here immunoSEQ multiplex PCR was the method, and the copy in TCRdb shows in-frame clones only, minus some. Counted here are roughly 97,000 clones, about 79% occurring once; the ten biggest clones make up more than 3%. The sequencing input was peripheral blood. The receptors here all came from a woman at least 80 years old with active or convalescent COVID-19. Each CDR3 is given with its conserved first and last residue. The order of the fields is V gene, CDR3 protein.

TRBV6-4,CASPTRNTEAFF
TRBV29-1,CSVGRLMVEGSEGYTF
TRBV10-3,CAISDQQGSQETQYF
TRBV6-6,CASTEPLGSSYEQYF
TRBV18,CASSQTGVSGNTIYF
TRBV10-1,CASRSSGDTFTYNEQFF
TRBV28,CASSVTSGGWDGNQPQHF
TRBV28,CASSPTGSGANVLTF
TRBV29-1,CSYRRAEETQYF
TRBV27,CAAGQGGSYEQYF
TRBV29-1,CSAKGQGLFEAFF
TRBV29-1,CSVEGASNEQFF
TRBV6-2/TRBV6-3,CASSYSKAGGLAGATQYF
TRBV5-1,CASSRAGEAGYTF
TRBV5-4,CASSSWAGGNTEAFF
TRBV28,CATYRGRTGELFF
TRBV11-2,CASSLEGLASDTQYF
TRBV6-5,CASSYGGGYTF
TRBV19,CASSQIQGSYTEAFF
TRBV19,CASSIDSGTEAFF
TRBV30,CACQSWQGNSPLHF
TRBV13,CASSLDGGGASTDTQYF
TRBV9,CASSVAGTDTQYF
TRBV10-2,CASASGYTGELFF
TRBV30,CAWSVHAYGYTF
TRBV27,CASSYTGAGANVLTF
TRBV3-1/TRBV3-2,CASSQLGPRQGGYGYTF
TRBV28,CASSPQGGSYEQYF
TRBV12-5,CASGLVIRGSMNTEAFF
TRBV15,CATSRGGTTNYGYTF
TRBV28,CASSLWTGQRSNQPQHF
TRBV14,CASSQDIGGSNTEAFF
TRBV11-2,CASSPWDWRGNTEAFF
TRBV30,CAWSVQGNSLRTDTQYF
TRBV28,CASRSSGHTDTQYF
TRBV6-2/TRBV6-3,CASSSAGGRTYEQYF
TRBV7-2,CASSHRTGVLSDPPLHF
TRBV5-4,CASSLDRGGLSEQYF
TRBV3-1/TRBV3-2,CASSQTPSSGNTIYF
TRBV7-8,CASSLRQGINEKLFF
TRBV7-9,CASSPGYGYNQPQHF
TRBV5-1,CASSLAGWGYTF
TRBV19,CASSKGQGHGYTF
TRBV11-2,CASNSRWGTQWNEQFF
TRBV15,CATSRATGAPTNEKLFF
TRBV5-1,CASSLALNTGELFF
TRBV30,CAWMRLGATNYGYTF
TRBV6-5,CASSYSRGSTEAFF
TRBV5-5,CASSLAGGGGNTEAFF
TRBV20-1,CSASLGPSSGANVLTF
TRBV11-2,CASSPRIGEYEQYF
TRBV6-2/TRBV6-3,CASSYSERGHREQYF
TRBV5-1,CASSLDGHNKQPQHF
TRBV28,CASRTHSSGAGNTIYF
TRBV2,CASSVDRGSTEAFF